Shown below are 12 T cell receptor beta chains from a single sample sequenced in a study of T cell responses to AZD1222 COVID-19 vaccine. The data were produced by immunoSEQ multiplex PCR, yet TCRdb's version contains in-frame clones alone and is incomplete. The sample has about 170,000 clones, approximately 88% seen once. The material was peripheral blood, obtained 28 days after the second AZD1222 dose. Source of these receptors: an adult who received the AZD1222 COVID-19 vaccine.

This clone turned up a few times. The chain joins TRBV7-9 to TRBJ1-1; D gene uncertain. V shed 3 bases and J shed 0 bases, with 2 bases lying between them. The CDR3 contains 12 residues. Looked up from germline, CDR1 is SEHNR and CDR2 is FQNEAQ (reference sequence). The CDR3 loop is CASSLMNTEAFF. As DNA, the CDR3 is TGTGCCAGCAGCTTGATGAACACTGAAGCTTTCTTT.

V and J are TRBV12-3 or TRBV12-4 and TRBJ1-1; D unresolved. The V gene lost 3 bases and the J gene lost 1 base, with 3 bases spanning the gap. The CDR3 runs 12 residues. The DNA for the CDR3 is TGTGCCAGCAGTTTTGGGAACACTGAAGCTTTCTTT. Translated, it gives CASSFGNTEAFF.

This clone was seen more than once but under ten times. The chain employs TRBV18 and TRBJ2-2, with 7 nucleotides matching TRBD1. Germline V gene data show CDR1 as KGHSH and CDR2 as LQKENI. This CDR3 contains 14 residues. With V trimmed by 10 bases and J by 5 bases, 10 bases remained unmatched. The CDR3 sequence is CATLSGQRTGELFF. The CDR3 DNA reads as TGTGCCACCCTGTCGGGACAGAGGACCGGGGAGCTGTTTTTT.

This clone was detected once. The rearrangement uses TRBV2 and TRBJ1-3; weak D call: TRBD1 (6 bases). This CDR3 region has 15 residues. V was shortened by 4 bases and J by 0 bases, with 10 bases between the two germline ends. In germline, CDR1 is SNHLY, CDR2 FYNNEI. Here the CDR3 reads CASSGTGHSGNTIYF. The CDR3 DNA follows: TGTGCCAGCAGTGGCACAGGGCACTCTGGAAACACCATATATTTT. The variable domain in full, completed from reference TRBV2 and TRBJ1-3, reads EPEVTQTPSHQVTQMGQEVILRCVPISNHLYFYWYRQILGQKVEFLVSFYNNEISEKSEIFDDQFSVERPDGSNFTLKIRSTKLEDSAMYFCASSGTGHSGNTIYFGEGSWLTVV.

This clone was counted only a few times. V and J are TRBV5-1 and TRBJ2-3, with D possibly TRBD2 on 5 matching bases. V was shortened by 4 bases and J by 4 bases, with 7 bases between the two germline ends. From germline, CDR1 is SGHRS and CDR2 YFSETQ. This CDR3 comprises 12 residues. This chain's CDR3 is CASSDSADTQYF. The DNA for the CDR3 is TGCGCCAGCAGCGATAGCGCAGATACGCAGTATTTT.

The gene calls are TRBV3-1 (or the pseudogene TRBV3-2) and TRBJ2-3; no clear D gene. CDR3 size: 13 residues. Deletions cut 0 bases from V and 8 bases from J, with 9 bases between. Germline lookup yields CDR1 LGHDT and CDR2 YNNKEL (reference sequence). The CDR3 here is CASSQDRYVTQYF. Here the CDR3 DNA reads TGTGCCAGCAGCCAAGATCGGTACGTTACGCAGTATTTT.

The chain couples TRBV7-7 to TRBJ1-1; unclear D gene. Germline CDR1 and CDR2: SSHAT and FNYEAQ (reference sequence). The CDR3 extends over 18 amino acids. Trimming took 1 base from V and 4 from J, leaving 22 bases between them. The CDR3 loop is CASSLEMPGGVRGTEAFF. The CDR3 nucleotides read TGTGCCAGCAGCTTAGAGATGCCCGGTGGGGTTCGGGGCACTGAAGCTTTCTTT.

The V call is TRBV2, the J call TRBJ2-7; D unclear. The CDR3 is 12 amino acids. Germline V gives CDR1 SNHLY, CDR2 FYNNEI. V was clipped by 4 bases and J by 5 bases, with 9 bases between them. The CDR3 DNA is TGTGCCAGCAGTGTATTGACGAACGAGCAGTACTTC. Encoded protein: CASSVLTNEQYF.

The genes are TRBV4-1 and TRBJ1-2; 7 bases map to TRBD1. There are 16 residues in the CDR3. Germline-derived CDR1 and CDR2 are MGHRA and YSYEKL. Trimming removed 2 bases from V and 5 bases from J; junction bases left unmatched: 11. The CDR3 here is CASSQPRQGVRYGYTF. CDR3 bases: TGCGCCAGCAGCCAACCCCGACAGGGTGTCAGGTATGGCTACACCTTC.

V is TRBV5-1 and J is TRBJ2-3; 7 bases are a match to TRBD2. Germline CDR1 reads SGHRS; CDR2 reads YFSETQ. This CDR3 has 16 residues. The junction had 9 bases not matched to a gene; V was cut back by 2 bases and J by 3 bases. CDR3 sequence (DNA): TGCGCCAGCAGCTTACGGGACTACCGACGGACAGATACGCAGTATTTT. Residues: CASSLRDYRRTDTQYF.

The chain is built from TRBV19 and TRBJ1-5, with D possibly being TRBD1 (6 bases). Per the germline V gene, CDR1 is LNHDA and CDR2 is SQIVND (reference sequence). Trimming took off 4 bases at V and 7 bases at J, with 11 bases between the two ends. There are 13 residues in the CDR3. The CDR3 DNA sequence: TGTGCCAGTAGTAATAACAGGGACCAGCCCCAGCATTTT. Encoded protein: CASSNNRDQPQHF.

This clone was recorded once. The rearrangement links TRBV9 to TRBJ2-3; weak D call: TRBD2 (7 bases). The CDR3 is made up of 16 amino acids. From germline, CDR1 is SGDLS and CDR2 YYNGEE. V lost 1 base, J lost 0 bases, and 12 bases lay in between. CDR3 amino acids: CASSVWRGGSTDTQYF. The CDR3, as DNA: TGTGCCAGCAGCGTATGGAGGGGGGGCAGCACAGATACGCAGTATTTT.